This T cell receptor (beta chain) was sequenced for a study of CXCR3-negative and CXCR3-positive naive CD8 T cells. Findings and limits, study-wide: Relative to CXCR3-negative naive cells, CXCR3-positive naive cells had more hydrophobic TRB CDR3s.

Notes on this clonotype: No antigen is known for it.

cDNA libraries for TRB were generated by 5' RACE incorporating UMI labels. TCRdb reprocessed the 5' RACE reads and reports one entry per CDR3 protein, with no DNA. The table lists some 140,000 distinct CDR3 sequences. Germline V CDR1 and CDR2: SQVTM, ANQGSEA. CDR3 length equals 13 residues. The sequence came from a human donor in good health. Some clones in this sample may be carry-over from other donors' samples. Input material: naive CXCR3+ CD8+ T cells from blood. Noted subset: CD45RO-CCR7+CD27+CD95- naive CD8+ T cells expressing CXCR3 (TNR3+). J is TRBJ1-2 and V is TRBV29-1. CDR3 loop: CSVDMGGVDGYTF.